This T cell receptor beta chain is drawn from a study of tumor and adjacent non-tumor tissue in lung cancer. A word on this clonotype: Given the absence of the conserved phenylalanine or tryptophan at the CDR3 end, a read error is likely. It is unclear where the CDR3 begins or ends on the DNA, so no DNA is shown, and the CDR3 is as TCRdb lists it.

Three rounds of nested PCR, following a modified ARM-PCR protocol, produced the TCRbeta library. TCRdb ran MiXCR on the multiplex PCR reads and lists one entry per CDR3 protein. The sample has about 48,000 distinct CDR3 sequences; about 68% are singletons. The template was RNA from unsorted bulk tissue. This non-tumor lung sample came from over 3 cm beyond the tumor edge. The origin of this receptor is a woman in her seventies with non-small cell lung cancer. Sequencing was carried out using distant non-tumor lung tissue.

The CDR3 reads CSVRLAGGNTYNEQFS. The chain couples TRBV29-1 to TRBJ2-1; the table's D gene call, TRBD2, was not cross checked with the DNA. The CDR3 extends over 16 residues, inclusive of both ends. Germline loops: CDR1 SQVTM, CDR2 ANQGSEA.